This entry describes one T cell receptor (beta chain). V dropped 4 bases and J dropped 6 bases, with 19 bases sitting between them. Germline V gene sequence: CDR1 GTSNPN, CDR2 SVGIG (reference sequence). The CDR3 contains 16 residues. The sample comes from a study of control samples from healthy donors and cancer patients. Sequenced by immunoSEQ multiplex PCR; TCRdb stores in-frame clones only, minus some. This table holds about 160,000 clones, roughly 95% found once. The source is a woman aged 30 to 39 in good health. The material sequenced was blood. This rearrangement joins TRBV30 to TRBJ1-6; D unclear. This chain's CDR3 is CAWIPVPNVGNSPLHF. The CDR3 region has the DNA TGTGCCTGGATCCCGGTACCCAACGTCGGTAATTCACCCCTCCACTTT.